The 13 T cell receptor beta chains listed next were all sequenced from one sample in a study of Graves' ophthalmopathy and Graves' hyperthyroidism. Using RNA transcripts, the TCR beta CDR3 regions were amplified. HTBI primers primed a first-round RT-PCR, and a second-round multiplex PCR followed. Using its own MiXCR run on the multiplex PCR reads, TCRdb lists one record per CDR3 protein. The table lists about 700,000 distinct CDR3 sequences, about 40% of them singletons, with 3% to 4% in the top ten. The sequencing input was peripheral blood. These receptors were collected from an adult man with Graves' ophthalmopathy.

This clonotype was detected only a few times. The chain links TRBV7-9 to TRBJ2-2; 9 bases map to TRBD2. The V and J ends lost 5 bases and 4 bases, in that order; junction bases with no gene match: 11. Germline loops: CDR1 SEHNR, CDR2 FQNEAQ (reference sequence). This CDR3 is 17 amino acids long. CDR3 region: CASSQDWRGGLTGELFF. CDR3 nucleotides: TGTGCCAGCAGCCAAGATTGGCGGGGGGGCCTCACCGGGGAGCTGTTTTTT.

The V gene is TRBV10-3, the J gene TRBJ2-3; 8 bases fit TRBD2. Germline CDR1 reads ENHRY; CDR2 reads SYGVKD. After removal of 4 bases from V and 0 bases from J, the junction contained 3 bases not matched to a gene. The CDR3 covers 15 residues. CDR3 nucleotides: TGTGCCATCAGTGCCTTAGCGGGGAGCACAGATACGCAGTATTTT. The encoded protein is CAISALAGSTDTQYF.

This clonotype came up many times. The J gene is TRBJ2-5, the V gene TRBV7-9; TRBD2 matches at 8 bases. This CDR3 is 15 amino acids long. Unmatched junction bases numbered 9, after V lost 5 bases and J lost 4 bases. The V gene's germline CDR1 is SEHNR and CDR2 FQNEAQ (reference sequence). CDR3 coding DNA: TGTGCCAGCAGCCAGACCCCGGGAGGGCCAGAGACCCAGTACTTC. It is translated as CASSQTPGGPETQYF. Using reference TRBV7-9 and TRBJ2-5 for the parts outside the CDR3, the full variable domain is DTGVSQNPRHKITKRGQNVTFRCDPISEHNRLYWYRQTLGQGPEFLTYFQNEAQLEKSRLLSDRFSAERPKGSFSTLEIQRTEQGDSAMYLCASSQTPGGPETQYFGPGTRLLVL.

In its sample, this clonotype was seen many times. V is TRBV24-1 and J is TRBJ2-1; 7 bases line up with TRBD2. V was clipped by 5 bases and J by 6 bases; unmatched bases: 9. From germline, CDR1 is KGHDR and CDR2 SFDVKD. This CDR3 has 15 amino acids. CDR3 in DNA: TGTGCCACCAGTGTCGCGACTAGCTTGGGCAATGAGCAGTTCTTC. It is translated as CATSVATSLGNEQFF.

This chain links TRBV7-9 with TRBJ2-3, with TRBD2 matching 8 bases. V shed 11 bases and J 0 bases; nucleotides not matched to a gene: 7. Germline CDR1 is SEHNR and CDR2 is FQNEAQ (reference sequence). This CDR3 is 14 amino acids long. CDR3 DNA: TGTGCCGGCGACGGGGGGGAGAGCACAGATACGCAGTATTTT. It encodes CAGDGGESTDTQYF.

About this clonotype itself: This may be a read error: a much more frequent sequence differs by one nucleotide. This chain connects TRBV20-1 to TRBJ1-4; TRBD1 might be the D (6 bases). CDR3 size: 14 residues. Trimming took off 6 bases at V and 8 bases at J, with 19 bases between the two ends. The germline CDR1 and CDR2 sequences are DFQATT and SNEGSKA (reference sequence). CDR3 DNA sequence: TGCAGTGCCCAACGGGGGGGCAGGCAAGAAAAACTGTTTTTT. This translates into CSAQRGGRQEKLFF.

This chain connects TRBV29-1 to TRBJ2-5, with D uncertain. The CDR3 has 9 residues. V shed 3 bases and J shed 10 bases, with 6 bases lying between them. Germline V gives CDR1 SQVTM, CDR2 ANQGSEA. The CDR3 spells CSVEVIQYF. For the CDR3, the DNA is TGCAGCGTTGAGGTGATCCAGTACTTC. Together with reference TRBV29-1 and TRBJ2-5, the CDR3 gives the full variable domain: SAVISQKPSRDICQRGTSLTIQCQVDSQVTMMFWYRQQPGQSLTLIATANQGSEATYESGFVIDKFPISRPNLTFSTLTVSNMSPEDSSIYLCSVEVIQYFGPGTRLLVL.

This clonotype came up many times. The V and J genes are TRBV12-5 and TRBJ2-5, with a possible D match to TRBD2 (5 bases). Per germline, CDR1 LGHNT and CDR2 FRNRAP. Trimming took 6 bases from V and 5 from J, leaving 13 bases between them. The CDR3 consists of 13 residues. The CDR3 nucleotides are TGTGCTAGTGGCCCAACTAGTTCTGAGACCCAGTACTTC. Translating gives CASGPTSSETQYF. The full variable domain, rest sourced from reference TRBV12-5 and TRBJ2-5, is DARVTQTPRHKVTEMGQEVTMRCQPILGHNTVFWYRQTMMQGLELLAYFRNRAPLDDSGMPKDRFSAEMPDATLATLKIQPSEPRDSAVYFCASGPTSSETQYFGPGTRLLVL.

To note about this clonotype: A much larger clone differs from this one at a single base, so this may be a read error. The chain joins TRBV7-9 to TRBJ2-7; D is unclear. Trimming shortened V by 2 bases and J by 2 bases, and 13 bases separated the two germline ends. The CDR3 has 15 residues. Per germline, CDR1 SEHNR and CDR2 FQNEAQ (reference sequence). The CDR3 loop is CASSLTPNSPYEQYF. The DNA for the CDR3 is TGTGCCAGCAGCTTAACCCCGAATTCCCCCTACGAGCAGTACTTC.

The chain links TRBV9 to TRBJ2-3; tentatively, D is TRBD1 (5 bases). Trimming cost V 0 bases and J 2 bases, with 10 bases left between them. Germline V gene lookup returns CDR1 SGDLS and CDR2 YYNGEE. CDR3 length: 15 residues. The CDR3 reads CASSVEAGYTDTQYF. CDR3 DNA: TGTGCCAGCAGCGTAGAAGCAGGGTACACAGATACGCAGTATTTT.

This clonotype was picked up many times. The genes are TRBV20-1 and TRBJ2-7, with TRBD2 matching 10 bases. The CDR3 has 13 amino acids. Germline V gene data show CDR1 as DFQATT and CDR2 as SNEGSKA (reference sequence). CDR3 region: CAQTAGGPDEQYF. DNA of the CDR3: TGCGCGCAGACAGCGGGAGGGCCAGACGAGCAGTACTTC.

This clonotype has at least ten counts. V gene TRBV9 combines with J gene TRBJ1-1; 7 bases are shared with TRBD1. The CDR3 consists of 15 residues. With 0 bases clipped from V and 4 bases from J, the junction kept 6 bases outside the gene matches. Germline V gene lookup returns CDR1 SGDLS and CDR2 YYNGEE. DNA of the CDR3: TGTGCCAGCAGCGTAGACGGCAGGGGGATCACTGAAGCTTTCTTT. Its translation: CASSVDGRGITEAFF.

This clonotype is classed as medium-sized. V and J are TRBV30 and TRBJ1-4; D may be TRBD1 (6 bases). The ends were cut back, 7 bases at V and 7 bases at J, with 13 bases in the middle. The germline V gene has CDR1 GTSNPN and CDR2 SVGIG (reference sequence). This CDR3 spans 12 amino acids. Here the CDR3 DNA reads TGTGCCTTACGGGCCAGGGGTGAAAAACTGTTTTTT. Translation: CALRARGEKLFF.